The sequence of this TCR beta chain was determined in a study of shared clonotypes between healthy human individuals (dated by TCRdb to between 2020 and 2021). Regarding the complete study: Three men and two women, aged 18 to 49 years, made up the cohort. The study deeply sequenced blood TCR repertoires of several healthy adults to estimate repertoire size and the extent of clonotype sharing between individuals. For each donor, CD4 naive and CD4 memory were each given three plates, CD8 naive was given two plates, and CD8 memory was given one plate. Different laboratories and diverse techniques were used to prepare libraries and sequence TCR repertoires, to increase sequencing depth and limit assay-specific biases. Per donor, leukapheresis produced somewhere between about 0.8 and 9 billion PBMCs. Study-wide findings and limitations: Even with the large sequencing depth, rarefaction of the sorted-subset datasets indicated that sequencing was incomplete. Compared with non-shared clonotypes, the clonotypes found in all four sorted-subset donors had higher generation probabilities. Sampling was limited to blood, and TCR repertoires in tissue likely differ from TCR repertoires in blood. Sharing across a handful of donors was observed for about 5% of naive CD4, 3% to 4% of naive CD8, over 2% of memory CD4, and around 0.44% of memory CD8 clonotypes. Naive subsets generally had larger estimated clonotype richness than memory subsets did. Based on pairwise subsampling, the degree of clonotype sharing among donors was expected to be affected by sequencing depth. Because the study included a small number of donors, the genetic and exposure-history diversity represented was limited.

V loses 6 bases of germline sequence and J loses 4 bases, and the interval between the two ends is 15 bases. CDR1 MNHEY and CDR2 SMNVEV were looked up in the germline V gene (reference sequence). The CDR3 holds 15 amino acids from the cysteine to the phenylalanine. The read is trimmed to its CDR3 DNA, 45 bases read in frame from base 1. The donors were healthy, HIV-negative adults who had no recently reported acute infections or vaccinations. Only Caucasian adults living in Nashville, Tennessee, USA were represented among the donors. Magnetic negative selection was used to enrich CD4+ T cells, after which naive cells were positively selected on CD45RA and the negative fraction became the memory subset. Blood was obtained by leukapheresis, after which PBMCs were separated by Ficoll-Histopaque density gradient centrifugation and cryopreserved in liquid nitrogen vapor phase. Purity and quantity of every magnetically sorted T cell population were checked by analytical flow cytometry. Genomic DNA was isolated from every sorted fraction and measured by UV absorbance on a Nanodrop 2000c.

This clone was observed once. Its antigen is currently not known. No much larger clone exists at a distance of one base, and base qualities are not known. TCR CDR3 regions were amplified from genomic DNA by multiplex PCR using the deep immunoSEQ assay. Extracted genomic DNA from each cell subset was spread evenly across all wells of several immunoSEQ 96-well plates, with each plate serving as a replicate. For sorted subsets, each replicate PCR was loaded with roughly 190 ng genomic DNA, equivalent to about 30,000 T cell genomes. Purified libraries were quantified with a Qubit 3.0 fluorometer, sized on a Bioanalyzer 2100, and re-quantified with the KAPA Library Quantification kit. Every immunoSEQ 96-well plate was sequenced on a dedicated single-read 150-cycle Illumina NextSeq 550 flow cell. As for the authors' bioinformatics: Because the immunoSEQ output included only junctional sequences and no quality scores, the filtering could not be the same as the filtering used for full-length reads. To assign V/J genes and CDR3, sequences were annotated against IMGT germline references using PyIR, a Python wrapper for IgBLAST v1.9. Reads with weak V/J assignments (E-value above 1e-6), missing CDR3, stop codons, out-of-frame junctions, or ambiguous translated residues were removed. V3J clonotypes were defined as sequences sharing the same inferred V gene, J gene, and CDR3 amino acid sequence. Percentage overlap between repertoires was calculated by dividing the number of shared unique clonotypes by the size of the smaller repertoire. RTK rarefaction, the Chao1 estimator, and Recon v2.1 estimates of unobserved clonotypes were used to assess repertoire richness. Generation probabilities for all TCRbeta clonotypes obtained by the gDNA method from four donors were computed using OLGA. Here the immuneACCESS table is served through TCRdb, limited to in-frame sequences with V and J called. Missing clones are a known gap in these copies; in checked studies unresolved V genes cover under half, and the rest lacks a known reason. V, J and clone size were drawn from that table, and D and trimming were deduced from the DNA. The sample yields about 2.3 million clones; 85% to 95% were counted once. The ten largest clones capture about 0.39% of the sample.

Recombination linked TRBV27 to TRBJ1-4; the D gene lacks a confident call. Sequenced material: naive CD4+ T cells from PBMCs. According to the study, the label for this sample's cell subset or site signals: CD45RA+ positively selected. This receptor was identified in a man aged 18 to 30 in good health. Some clones in this sample may be carry-over from other donors' samples. The encoded CDR3 is CASSSKRAYNEKLFF. The nucleotide sequence reads as follows: TGTGCCAGCAGCTCCAAAAGGGCCTATAATGAAAAACTGTTTTTT. Reference TRBV27 and TRBJ1-4 genes cover what lies past the CDR3, so the full variable domain is EAQVTQNPRYLITVTGKKLTVTCSQNMNHEYMSWYRQDPGLGLRQIYYSMNVEVTDKGDVPEGYKVSRKEKRNFPLILESPSPNQTSLYFCASSSKRAYNEKLFFGSGTQLSVL.